The 2 T cell receptor beta chains presented below share a single source sample, sequenced in a study of T cell changes during pregnancy in multiple sclerosis. Generated by immunoSEQ multiplex PCR, the TCRdb table keeps only in-frame clones and is missing some. This sample has about 100,000 clones, with around 92% found just once. The specimen comprised peripheral blood, sampled in the first trimester of pregnancy. The receptors here all came from a female donor with multiple sclerosis, enrolled in a pregnancy study.

The rearrangement uses TRBV30 and TRBJ1-2, with D hard to call. V dropped 3 bases and J dropped 4 bases, with 9 bases sitting between them. Germline values: CDR1 GTSNPN, CDR2 SVGIG (reference sequence). The CDR3 loop spans 12 amino acids. The CDR3, as DNA: TGTGCCTGGAGCACCAGGATCTATGGCTACACCTTC. It encodes CAWSTRIYGYTF.

This chain joins TRBV4-2 and TRBJ2-7, with 10 positions matching TRBD2. The CDR3 extends over 17 amino acids. V shed 1 base and J 5 bases; nucleotides not matched to a gene: 11. Germline V gene data show CDR1 as LGHNA and CDR2 as YNFKEQ. CDR3 DNA sequence: TGTGCCAGCAGCCAAGGAGCTAGCGGGAGTTCGAGCGACGAGCAGTACTTC. This codes for CASSQGASGSSSDEQYF.